These 3 T cell receptor beta chains were all obtained from the same sample, sequenced in a study of cytomegalovirus exposure and HLA in healthy donors (dated by TCRdb to the late 2010s). Libraries came from the immunoSEQ multiplex PCR assay. TCRdb holds this immuneACCESS table with in-frame rearrangements only. Some clones are missing; in checked studies, unresolved V genes explain under half, and the rest has no known cause. A total of roughly 100,000 clones appear in this sample, 88% of them only once. Around 1.7% of the sample lies in the top ten. Sequencing was performed on PBMCs. The receptors were sampled from a woman aged 18-29 years in good health and CMV-seropositive.

The gene calls are TRBV15 and TRBJ1-1; D is possibly TRBD1 (6 bases). V was shortened by 3 bases and J by 2 bases, with 22 bases between the two germline ends. Germline V CDR1 and CDR2: LNHNV, YYDKDF (reference sequence). This CDR3 has 18 amino acids. CDR3 sequence reads: CATSRRADGRGFNTEAFF. The CDR3 DNA is TGTGCCACCAGCAGGAGGGCCGACGGGAGGGGGTTTAACACTGAAGCTTTCTTT.

The chain carries TRBV19 and TRBJ1-1, with D unresolved. Trimming shortened V by 7 bases and J by 1 base, and 13 bases separated the two germline ends. Germline V gives CDR1 LNHDA, CDR2 SQIVND (reference sequence). The CDR3 is 14 amino acids. The CDR3 region is CASKYWATNTEAFF. CDR3 bases: TGTGCCAGTAAGTATTGGGCCACGAACACTGAAGCTTTCTTT. Looking up the rest from reference TRBV19 and TRBJ1-1 gives the full variable domain: DGGITQSPKYLFRKEGQNVTLSCEQNLNHDAMYWYRQDPGQGLRLIYYSQIVNDFQKGDIAEGYSVSREKKESFPLTVTSAQKNPTAFYLCASKYWATNTEAFFGQGTRLTVV.

This chain links TRBV6-1 with TRBJ2-3; tentative D call: TRBD1 (6 bases). The CDR3 runs 18 residues. Trimming left V 4 bases short and J 1 base short, with 21 bases between. Germline V CDR1 and CDR2: MNHNS, SASEGT. The CDR3 spells CASSGERNRVLGTDTQYF. Written as DNA, the CDR3 is TGTGCCAGCAGTGGTGAGCGAAACAGGGTATTGGGCACAGATACGCAGTATTTT.